This T cell receptor beta chain was sequenced for a study of a mutant IDH1 vaccine in newly diagnosed glioma. In the study overall: Earlier care involved radiotherapy, temozolomide, or both, and the majority received both.

This CDR3 spans 16 amino acids. Germline V gene sequence: CDR1 LGHNA, CDR2 YSLEER. The junction had 9 bases not matched to a gene; V was cut back by 0 bases and J by 4 bases. Overall study results and limits: Of all patients, 85% to 95% showed vaccine-induced immune responses. Seemingly, pseudoprogression had no relation to changes in the top peripheral T cell clonotypes.

Using immunoSEQ multiplex PCR, the repertoire was profiled, and TCRdb retains in-frame clones only, with some absent. In the table there are fewer than 45,000 clones, 65% to 80% of which are singletons. Time point in this sample: week 23, last vaccination. The study gave 300 ug of mutant IDH1 20-mer peptide per vaccine dose, with topical imiquimod. Of note for this clone: Its antigen remains unidentified.

The starting material was PBMCs, obtained from a glioma patient whose treatment included an IDH1 peptide vaccine. This sequence joins TRBV4-3 and TRBJ2-7, with 7 bases lining up with TRBD1. The sequence was obtained from a man aged 50 to 60 with glioma. CDR3 DNA sequence: TGCGCCAGCAGCCAAGATAAGGGGGCCAGCGGTTACGAGCAGTACTTC. Translating it yields CASSQDKGASGYEQYF.